This T cell receptor (beta chain) originates from a study of beta chain features in type 1 diabetes. Study-level information: All samples together contributed about 100,000,000 sorted cells for examination.

Every isolated RNA sample was fully reverse transcribed, so sequencing captured expressed TCRB transcripts. Mean read depth for naive, central memory and regulatory T cell samples was about 3.4 million reads. Libraries were prepared by immunoSEQ multiplex PCR; TCRdb keeps only in-frame clonotypes and omits some of them. The sample carries roughly 140,000 clones, over 7.5% recorded once. Sort purity for all populations was recorded as exceeding 98%. This clone was seen more than once but under ten times. CDR3 length equals 17 residues. The V gene is TRBV21-1, the J gene TRBJ2-7; the D call TRBD2 from the table was never checked on the DNA. TRBV21-1 is a pseudogene locus. The sample taken for sequencing was central memory CD4+ T cells from blood. This clonotype was obtained from a man younger than 35 in good health. CDR3 region: CASSTPPGGRGQYEQYF. The CDR3 bases are TGTGCCAGCAGCACGCCCCCGGGGGGCAGGGGCCAATACGAGCAGTACTTC.